These 3 T cell receptor beta chains were sequenced from one sample in a study of blood T cell repertoires in COVID-19. Assay used: immunoSEQ multiplex PCR; TCRdb lists only in-frame clones, some missing. The sample yields 72,000 or so clones, over 85% seen once. The sample comprised peripheral blood. These receptors were obtained from a man aged 55 to 70 with acute or convalescent COVID-19.

V is TRBV6-5 and J is TRBJ1-6; D may be TRBD1 (6 bases). This CDR3 comprises 15 residues. Germline CDR1 reads MNHEY; CDR2 reads SVGAGI. Trimming took off 2 bases at V and 10 bases at J, with 15 bases between the two ends. The CDR3 loop reads CASSYQARGWSPLHF. The DNA of the CDR3 is TGTGCCAGCAGTTACCAGGCCAGGGGATGGTCACCCCTCCACTTT.

The genes are TRBV14 and TRBJ1-1; D is ambiguous. This CDR3 is 12 amino acids long. Between the trimmed V and J ends, which lost 4 bases and 8 bases, there was a span of 11 bases. Germline V gene sequence: CDR1 SGHDN, CDR2 FVKESK. The CDR3 bases are TGTGCCAGCAGCCTCTCTGGCACGGAAGCTTTCTTT. The encoded protein is CASSLSGTEAFF.

CDR3 loop: CASSLKVASGNTIYF. CDR3 bases: TGTGCCAGCAGCTTGAAGGTAGCTTCTGGAAACACCATATATTTT. The chain joins TRBV5-6 to TRBJ1-3; no clear D. The CDR3 extends over 15 amino acids. V lost 1 base and J lost 1, with 9 bases in between. CDR1 and CDR2 from the germline V gene are SGHDT and YYEEEE.